The 26 T cell receptor beta chains listed next were all sequenced from one sample in a study of T cell responses to AZD1222 COVID-19 vaccine. Libraries were prepared by immunoSEQ multiplex PCR; TCRdb keeps only in-frame clonotypes and omits some of them. The table lists approximately 120,000 clones, approximately 86% of them singletons. The specimen was peripheral blood, collected on day 0 of MenACWY control vaccination. The receptors derive from an adult in good health.

The rearrangement joins TRBV4-2 to TRBJ2-7, with D maybe TRBD1 (6 bases). CDR1 is LGHNA, CDR2 YNFKEQ, per germline. The ends were cut back, 0 bases at V and 4 bases at J, with 16 bases in the middle. This CDR3 is 16 amino acids long. The CDR3 loop reads CASSQDAPRGGYEQYF. Written as DNA, the CDR3 is TGTGCCAGCAGCCAAGATGCCCCCAGGGGTGGGTACGAGCAGTACTTC.

The V call is TRBV11-2, the J call TRBJ2-7; 10 nucleotides line up with TRBD2. Germline V gives CDR1 SGHAT, CDR2 FQNNGV. The CDR3 has 15 residues. V was pared by 1 base and J by 4 bases, with 4 bases of the junction left unmatched. The CDR3 is CASSLGAGGPYEQYF. The CDR3 region has the DNA TGTGCCAGCAGCTTAGGAGCGGGAGGGCCATACGAGCAGTACTTC.

The chain combines TRBV5-4 with TRBJ1-5; D is uncertain. With 0 bases removed from V and 5 bases from J, the gap between germline ends came to 12 bases. The CDR3 length is 15 residues. Germline loops: CDR1 SGHNT, CDR2 YYREEE (reference sequence). The CDR3 region has the DNA TGTGCCAGCAGCTTGGGGGCGGGGAGCGATCAGCCCCAGCATTTT. Encoded protein: CASSLGAGSDQPQHF.

The chain combines TRBV21-1 with TRBJ2-1; the table's D call, TRBD2, has no DNA check behind it. TRBV21-1 is termed a pseudogene. The CDR3 length is 17 residues. CDR3 DNA: TGTGCCAGCAGCTCTCGCGGGAGCGGGAGGTGTTACAATGAGCAGTTCTTC. Protein: CASSSRGSGRCYNEQFF.

The V gene is TRBV30, the J gene TRBJ2-1; TRBD2 matches 9 bases. After removal of 1 base from V and 4 bases from J, the junction contained 5 bases not matched to a gene. The length of the CDR3 is 15 residues. Germline V gene sequence: CDR1 GTSNPN, CDR2 SVGIG (reference sequence). CDR3 bases: TGTGCCTGGAGTGGTGGCGGGAGGGCATACAATGAGCAGTTCTTC. This sequence encodes CAWSGGGRAYNEQFF.

The sample holds one count of this clone. The chain is built from TRBV2 and TRBJ1-2; perhaps TRBD1 as D (5 bases). Germline V gives CDR1 SNHLY, CDR2 FYNNEI. V was pared by 8 bases and J by 2 bases, with 9 bases between. The CDR3 runs 12 residues. CDR3 residues: CASYQGNYGYTF. Written as DNA, the CDR3 is TGTGCCAGCTACCAGGGAAACTATGGCTACACCTTC.

This rearrangement joins TRBV7-9 to TRBJ2-5, with 8 bases matching TRBD2. This CDR3 region has 13 residues. CDR1 SEHNR and CDR2 FQNEAQ come from the germline V gene (reference sequence). J gave up 5 bases and V 5 bases, and 4 bases lay outside the gene matches. The DNA for the CDR3 is TGTGCCAGCAGCCCCCCGGGGGGGGAGACCCAGTACTTC. It codes for CASSPPGGETQYF.

The chain carries TRBV5-1 and TRBJ2-7; 8 nucleotides match TRBD2. The CDR3 spans 16 residues. The germline V gene has CDR1 SGHRS and CDR2 YFSETQ. V lost 1 base, J lost 2 bases, and 8 bases stayed unmatched. The CDR3 protein is CASSLWVAGPTYEQYF. Written as DNA, the CDR3 is TGCGCCAGCAGCTTGTGGGTAGCGGGACCGACCTACGAGCAGTACTTC.

The chain uses TRBV5-1 and TRBJ2-3; TRBD2 agrees at 8 bases. The V and J ends lost 4 bases and 2 bases, in that order; junction bases with no gene match: 6. The length of the CDR3 is 15 residues. Per germline, CDR1 SGHRS and CDR2 YFSETQ. CDR3 in amino acids: CASSPGTRATDTQYF. CDR3 DNA: TGCGCCAGCAGCCCCGGGACTAGGGCCACAGATACGCAGTATTTT.

This chain joins TRBV27 and TRBJ2-3, with D perhaps TRBD2 (6 bases). V was trimmed by 5 bases and J by 4 bases, leaving 19 bases between them. CDR3 size: 16 residues. Germline CDR1 MNHEY, CDR2 SMNVEV (reference sequence). The CDR3 region is CASSLGGILPPDTQYF. DNA of the CDR3: TGTGCCAGCAGTCTTGGGGGGATTCTACCCCCAGATACGCAGTATTTT.

This chain links TRBV7-9 with TRBJ1-6; D not certain. CDR1 SEHNR and CDR2 FQNEAQ come from the germline V gene (reference sequence). CDR3 size: 13 residues. Trimming pared 6 bases from V and 11 bases from J, leaving 14 bases between. CDR3 amino acids: CASSLPPPAPLHF. CDR3 coding DNA: TGTGCCAGCAGTCTACCCCCCCCGGCACCCCTCCACTTT.

V and J are TRBV7-2 and TRBJ2-2, with D possibly matching TRBD2 (5 bases). Trimming left V 4 bases short and J 4 bases short, with 16 bases between. The CDR3 covers 16 residues. Germline-derived CDR1 and CDR2 are SGHTA and FQGNSA. Here the CDR3 DNA reads TGTGCCAGCAGCTCAGAGGGCACGTCGGGCACCGGGGAGCTGTTTTTT. It is translated as CASSSEGTSGTGELFF.

As to this clone: One end of the junction varies from germline; a read error may be responsible. The rearrangement uses TRBV28 and TRBJ1-2; D is unresolved. Per the germline V gene, CDR1 is MDHEN and CDR2 is SYDVKM. The CDR3 has 14 amino acids. CDR3 in DNA: TGTGCCAGCAGTTCGGTTTCTTCGGGGTTTTTCCGGAACTTC. It specifies CASSSVSSGFFRNF.

This clone showed up just a few times. V is TRBV4-3 and J is TRBJ2-7, with 7 bases aligning to TRBD1. The V segment lost 2 bases and the J segment 3 bases; nucleotides outside the gene matches: 10. Germline V CDR1 and CDR2: LGHNA, YSLEER. This CDR3 spans 16 amino acids. The CDR3 DNA is TGCGCCAGCAGCCAATGGGTCGGGACAGCGGACTACGAGCAGTACTTC. Protein product: CASSQWVGTADYEQYF.

The chain uses TRBV27 and TRBJ2-7; possibly TRBD1 for D (6 bases). Trimming removed 5 bases from V and 2 bases from J, with 10 bases in between. The CDR3 has 13 residues. Germline values: CDR1 MNHEY, CDR2 SMNVEV (reference sequence). The CDR3 region is CASSLAGAYEQYF. For the CDR3, the DNA is TGTGCCAGCAGTCTCGCAGGGGCCTACGAGCAGTACTTC.

Turning to this clone: The junction departs from the called germline gene at one end, perhaps through a read error. J is TRBJ2-1 and V is TRBV5-1, with 7 bases lining up with TRBD1. Germline loops: CDR1 SGHRS, CDR2 YFSETQ. This CDR3 is 14 amino acids long. The CDR3 DNA sequence: TGCGCCAGCAGGTTGGACAGGCCGGGGAATGAGCAGTTCTTC. This codes for CASRLDRPGNEQFF.

The V call is TRBV30, the J call TRBJ1-4, with 9 positions matching TRBD1. CDR1 and CDR2 from the germline V gene are GTSNPN and SVGIG (reference sequence). This CDR3 spans 14 amino acids. The V gene end was trimmed by 3 bases and the J gene end by 5 bases; junction bases not matched to a gene: 4. The CDR3 is CAWRVTGGNEKLFF. The CDR3 nucleotides are TGTGCCTGGAGAGTAACAGGGGGCAATGAAAAACTGTTTTTT.

The chain has TRBV11-1 and TRBJ2-7, with D hard to call. V dropped 2 bases and J dropped 4 bases, with 6 bases sitting between them. This CDR3 has 12 residues. Per the germline V gene, CDR1 is SGHAT and CDR2 is FQDESV (reference sequence). The CDR3 loop reads CASSLNPYEQYF. The CDR3 nucleotides read TGTGCCAGCAGCTTAAATCCGTACGAGCAGTACTTC.

The chain has TRBV5-1 and TRBJ1-3; the D gene is possibly TRBD1 (5 bases). Looked up from germline, CDR1 is SGHRS and CDR2 is YFSETQ. The CDR3 is made up of 15 amino acids. V shed 4 bases and J shed 6 bases, with 17 bases lying between them. DNA for the CDR3: TGCGCCAGCAGCCCGCTAGGGCAGGGAACAAACACCATATATTTT. Protein product: CASSPLGQGTNTIYF. The full variable domain, in which reference TRBV5-1 and TRBJ1-3 provide the parts outside the CDR3, is KAGVTQTPRYLIKTRGQQVTLSCSPISGHRSVSWYQQTPGQGLQFLFEYFSETQRNKGNFPGRFSGRQFSNSRSEMNVSTLELGDSALYLCASSPLGQGTNTIYFGEGSWLTVV.

The chain combines TRBV9 with TRBJ2-2, with 7 bases aligning to TRBD1. Unmatched junction bases numbered 12, after V lost 4 bases and J lost 6 bases. This CDR3 is built from 16 residues. From germline, CDR1 is SGDLS and CDR2 YYNGEE. The CDR3 sequence is CASSPTGSTRPGELFF. The CDR3 DNA reads as TGTGCCAGCAGCCCGACAGGGAGCACTCGGCCCGGGGAGCTGTTTTTT.

V gene TRBV7-8 combines with J gene TRBJ1-2; TRBD1 might be the D (5 bases). CDR3 length equals 13 residues. Trimming removed 4 bases from V and 5 bases from J, with 11 bases in between. From germline, CDR1 is SGHVS and CDR2 FQNEAQ. In DNA, the CDR3 is TGTGCCAGCAGCTCCCGCGGGGGGTATGGCTACACCTTC. Protein: CASSSRGGYGYTF.

The chain recombines TRBV18 with TRBJ1-3; D ambiguous. Trimming pared 3 bases from V and 5 bases from J, leaving 8 bases between. Germline V CDR1 and CDR2: KGHSH, LQKENI. The CDR3 spans 13 residues. As DNA, the CDR3 is TGTGCCAGCTCACCTCCCGTGCGAAACACCATATATTTT. It is translated as CASSPPVRNTIYF. The full variable domain, completed using reference TRBV18 and TRBJ1-3, is NAGVMQNPRHLVRRRGQEARLRCSPMKGHSHVYWYRQLPEEGLKFMVYLQKENIIDESGMPKERFSAEFPKEGPSILRIQQVVRGDSAAYFCASSPPVRNTIYFGEGSWLTVV.

The rearrangement uses TRBV27 and TRBJ1-2; no definite D call. V was trimmed by 2 bases and J by 1 base, leaving 5 bases between them. The length of the CDR3 is 13 residues. The germline gives CDR1 MNHEY, CDR2 SMNVEV (reference sequence). CDR3 in DNA: TGTGCCAGCAGTTTAGGATATAACTATGGCTACACCTTC. Residues: CASSLGYNYGYTF.

The CDR3 spells CASSRLELSGREQYF. The CDR3 DNA follows: TGTGCCAGCAGCCGATTAGAACTTAGCGGGAGAGAGCAGTACTTC. V and J are TRBV4-2 and TRBJ2-7; 9 bases fit TRBD2. Germline CDR1 is LGHNA and CDR2 is YNFKEQ. The CDR3 runs 15 residues. V shed 4 bases, J shed 7 bases, and the junction held 11 bases outside the gene matches.

The gene calls are TRBV28 and TRBJ2-7; no reliable D call. Trimming left V 5 bases short and J 6 bases short, with 11 bases between. CDR1 MDHEN and CDR2 SYDVKM come from the germline V gene. The CDR3 covers 12 residues. CDR3 in amino acids: CASSLVGLEQYF. The CDR3, as DNA: TGTGCCAGCAGTCTCGTTGGGCTCGAGCAGTACTTC.

The DNA for the CDR3 is TGTGCCAGCAGTCCGGACAGTTGGCCCCATGAAGCTTTCTTT. This gives the protein CASSPDSWPHEAFF. V is TRBV27 and J is TRBJ1-1, with D possibly matching TRBD1 (6 bases). Per germline, CDR1 MNHEY and CDR2 SMNVEV (reference sequence). Trimming removed 5 bases from V and 7 bases from J, with 17 bases in between. CDR3 size: 14 residues.